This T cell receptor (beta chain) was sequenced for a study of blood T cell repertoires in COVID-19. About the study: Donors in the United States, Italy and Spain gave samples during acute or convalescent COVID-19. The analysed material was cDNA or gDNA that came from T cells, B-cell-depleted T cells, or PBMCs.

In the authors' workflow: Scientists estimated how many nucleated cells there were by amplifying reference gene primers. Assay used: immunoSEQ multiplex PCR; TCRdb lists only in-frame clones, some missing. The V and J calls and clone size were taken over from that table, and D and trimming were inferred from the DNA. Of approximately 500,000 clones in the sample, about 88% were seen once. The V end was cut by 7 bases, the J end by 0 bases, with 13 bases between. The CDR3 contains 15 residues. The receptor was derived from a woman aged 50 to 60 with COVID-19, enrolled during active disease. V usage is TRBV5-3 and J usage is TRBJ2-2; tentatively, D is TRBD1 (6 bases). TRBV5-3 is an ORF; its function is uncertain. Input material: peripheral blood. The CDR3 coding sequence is TGTGCCAGACGTGAGGACAGTTCGAACACCGGGGAGCTGTTTTTT. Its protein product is CARREDSSNTGELFF.